Below, 17 T cell receptor beta chains from the same sample are listed, as sequenced in a study of post-analysis software for immune sequencing data. Findings and caveats of the study: When patients were compared with controls, 4 or 5 TRBV segments were more frequent, TRBV5-6, TRBV5-1 and TRBV20-1 among them.

cDNA libraries for TCR beta contained unique molecular identifiers. TCRdb reprocessed the PCR reads with MiXCR, giving one entry per CDR3 protein. The table has 750,000 to 950,000 distinct CDR3 sequences, approximately 53% seen once; the top ten hold approximately 4.3%. For these receptors, no antigen is known. What was sequenced was blood. Receptor source: a girl aged 5 to 17 with multiple sclerosis.

The chain combines TRBV7-3 with TRBJ1-1, with no clear D. Germline values: CDR1 SGHTA, CDR2 FQGTGA. V lost 5 bases to trimming and J lost 4 bases, with 11 bases between them. The CDR3 has 13 amino acids. CDR3 sequence: CASSPGGATEAFF. The CDR3 DNA reads TGTGCCAGCAGCCCGGGAGGAGCCACTGAAGCTTTCTTT.

In this sample, this clonotype turned up a few times. The V call is TRBV28, the J call TRBJ2-7; 8 nucleotides match TRBD1. Germline V gene lookup returns CDR1 MDHEN and CDR2 SYDVKM. Trimming at V came to 6 bases and at J to 7 bases, leaving 14 bases not matched to a gene. CDR3 length: 15 residues. DNA of the CDR3: TGTGCCAGCAGCCCTTTGGGACAGGCCGCTGTAGAGCAGTACTTC. Translation gives CASSPLGQAAVEQYF.

This chain links TRBV10-3 with TRBJ1-5; TRBD1 matches 9 bases. Germline assignment: CDR1 ENHRY and CDR2 SYGVKD. The CDR3 runs to 16 residues. V gave up 3 bases and J gave up 3 bases; unmatched junction bases: 6. CDR3 amino acids: CAISESGTGINQPQHF. The CDR3 bases are TGTGCCATCAGTGAATCCGGGACAGGGATCAATCAGCCCCAGCATTTT.

The chain uses TRBV7-2 and TRBJ2-5; TRBD2 matches 8 bases. The germline V gene encodes CDR1 SGHTA and CDR2 FQGNSA. This CDR3 has 16 amino acids. Trimming took 5 bases from V and 4 from J; bases not matched to a gene: 12. The CDR3 region is CASSPKGSGGRETQYF. CDR3 coding DNA: TGTGCCAGCAGCCCCAAGGGGAGCGGGGGTAGAGAGACCCAGTACTTC.

V usage is TRBV20-1 and J usage is TRBJ2-6; D remains unclear. The germline CDR1 and CDR2 sequences are DFQATT and SNEGSKA (reference sequence). The CDR3 is 16 residues long. V was pared by 6 bases and J by 0 bases, with 15 bases between. CDR3 in DNA: TGCAGTGCCTTAGTGACCCACTCCTCTGGGGCCAACGTCCTGACTTTC. It encodes CSALVTHSSGANVLTF.

This chain joins TRBV5-1 and TRBJ2-5, with a weak D call TRBD1 (5 bases). CDR1 and CDR2 (germline): SGHRS, YFSETQ. The CDR3 is 11 amino acids. The V and J ends lost 6 bases and 3 bases respectively, with 6 bases between them. The CDR3 spells CASTTEETQYF. The CDR3 region has the DNA TGCGCCAGCACGACAGAAGAGACCCAGTACTTC.

The rearrangement joins TRBV3-1 to TRBJ2-7; D is possibly TRBD1 or TRBD2 (5 bases each). Germline lookup yields CDR1 LGHDT and CDR2 YNNKEL (reference sequence). The CDR3 has 14 amino acids. The ends were cut back, 3 bases at V and 2 bases at J, with 11 bases in the middle. CDR3 DNA sequence: TGTGCCAGCAGCCAGAGACCGGGACCCTACGAGCAGTACTTC. As protein: CASSQRPGPYEQYF.

This clonotype was seen once. The CDR3 here is CASSPRVGQGSRWGNEQFF. The CDR3 DNA follows: TGTGCCAGCAGCCCTCGCGTGGGACAGGGAAGTCGCTGGGGTAATGAGCAGTTCTTC. This chain connects TRBV7-8 to TRBJ2-1; TRBD1 matches 9 bases. CDR3 length: 19 amino acids. V shed 5 bases and J 7 bases; nucleotides not matched to a gene: 21. The germline gives CDR1 SGHVS, CDR2 FQNEAQ.

This clonotype was seen a handful of times. The V gene is TRBV6-5, the J gene TRBJ2-7; 7 bases line up with TRBD1. This CDR3 comprises 15 residues. Germline values: CDR1 MNHEY, CDR2 SVGAGI. V shed 0 bases and J 1 base; nucleotides not matched to a gene: 3. DNA for the CDR3: TGTGCCAGCAGTTACTCGCACAGGGGATCCTACGAGCAGTACTTC. Amino acid sequence: CASSYSHRGSYEQYF.

This clonotype was seen more than once but under ten times. V usage is TRBV15 and J usage is TRBJ2-7, with TRBD2 matching 9 bases. Germline V gene lookup returns CDR1 LNHNV and CDR2 YYDKDF (reference sequence). V lost 1 base to trimming and J lost 2 bases; unmatched junction nucleotides: 6. The CDR3 consists of 16 residues. CDR3 bases: TGTGCCACCAGCAGAGCTCTAGCGGGATTTGCCTACGAGCAGTACTTC. Translated, it gives CATSRALAGFAYEQYF.

The chain uses TRBV25-1 and TRBJ1-1; maybe TRBD1 (5 bases). CDR3 length equals 17 residues. V was clipped by 7 bases and J by 6 bases, with 27 bases between them. CDR1 and CDR2 (germline): MGHDK, SYGVNS. The CDR3 region has the DNA TGTGCCAGCAACCGTTTTATAGACAGTGACCTGCTCCCTGAAGCTTTCTTT. Protein sequence: CASNRFIDSDLLPEAFF.

This clonotype occurred a few times. The rearrangement links TRBV12-3 or TRBV12-4 to TRBJ2-1; D unresolved. V was trimmed by 3 bases and J by 6 bases, leaving 12 bases between them. The CDR3 runs 14 residues. The CDR3 is CASSFRVASNEQFF. CDR3 nucleotide sequence: TGTGCCAGCAGTTTTCGGGTCGCCTCCAATGAGCAGTTCTTC.

The chain carries TRBV15 and TRBJ1-1; no definite D call. Trimming cost V 4 bases and J 5 bases, with 8 bases left between them. This CDR3 has 12 amino acids. Per germline, CDR1 LNHNV and CDR2 YYDKDF (reference sequence). The CDR3 region is CATSKHGTEAFF. The CDR3, as DNA: TGTGCCACCAGCAAACACGGGACTGAAGCTTTCTTT.

This sequence joins TRBV5-1 and TRBJ2-7; 11 bases line up with TRBD2. The CDR3 covers 16 residues. With V trimmed by 2 bases and J by 2 bases, 6 bases remained unmatched. Germline assignment: CDR1 SGHRS and CDR2 YFSETQ. CDR3: CASSFSGTSGPYEQYF. The CDR3 DNA is TGCGCCAGCAGCTTTTCCGGGACTAGCGGCCCCTACGAGCAGTACTTC.

The V and J genes are TRBV5-1 and TRBJ1-1, with TRBD1 matching 10 bases. CDR3 length: 17 residues. V shed 0 bases, J shed 0 bases, and the junction held 5 bases outside the gene matches. Per germline, CDR1 SGHRS and CDR2 YFSETQ. As DNA, the CDR3 is TGCGCCAGCAGCTTGGCGGGGACAGGGGTCATGAACACTGAAGCTTTCTTT. Translation gives CASSLAGTGVMNTEAFF.

The chain employs TRBV7-2 and TRBJ2-5; D gene uncertain. The J call may be incorrect, as the DNA end agrees better with TRBJ2-7. This CDR3 comprises 15 residues. Germline V lookup: CDR1 SGHTA, CDR2 FQGNSA. CDR3 region: CASSSPGRLSNEQYF. CDR3 nucleotides: TGTGCCAGCAGCTCTCCCGGACGCCTATCGAACGAGCAGTACTTC.

V is TRBV18 and J is TRBJ2-7, with D perhaps matching TRBD2 (6 bases). The CDR3 contains 15 residues. Looked up from germline, CDR1 is KGHSH and CDR2 is LQKENI. Trimming pared 2 bases from V and 2 bases from J, leaving 13 bases between. CDR3 sequence reads: CASSPMTGETYEQYF. The CDR3 bases are TGTGCCAGCTCACCAATGACGGGAGAGACCTACGAGCAGTACTTC.